The present entry profiles one T cell receptor beta chain with its context. The CDR3 contains 17 residues. Per the germline V gene, CDR1 is SGHVS and CDR2 is FQNEAQ. Trimming removed 5 bases from V and 1 base from J; junction bases left unmatched: 13. The sample is drawn from a study of blood T cell repertoires in COVID-19. Across the whole study: The United States, Italy and Spain were the sources of the acute and convalescent COVID-19 samples. Sources were T cells, B-cell-depleted T cells, or PBMCs; the material itself was cDNA or gDNA.

Original data processing: Estimates of nucleated cell counts were drawn from the amplification of reference gene primers. TCRdb's table, derived via immunoSEQ multiplex PCR, lists solely in-frame clones and lacks some. V and J calls and clone size are those listed in that table; D and trimming were worked out from the DNA. The sample has about 160,000 clones; about 92% are singletons. Source material: peripheral blood. This TCR was sampled from a man in his 60s with active or convalescent COVID-19. The chain links TRBV7-8 to TRBJ2-7; TRBD2 matches at 8 bases. The CDR3 DNA follows: TGTGCCAGCAGCCCGCTCGGTGTAGCGGGGTTATCCTACGAGCAGTACTTC. Its protein is CASSPLGVAGLSYEQYF. The entire variable domain, with the rest obtained from reference TRBV7-8 and TRBJ2-7, is as follows: GAGVSQSPRYKVAKRGQDVALRCDPISGHVSLFWYQQALGQGPEFLTYFQNEAQLDKSGLPSDRFFAERPEGSVSTLKIQRTQQEDSAVYLCASSPLGVAGLSYEQYFGPGTRLTVT.